Presented here are 17 T cell receptor beta chains from one specimen sequenced in a study of blood T cell repertoires in COVID-19. The table came from immunoSEQ multiplex PCR; TCRdb's copy has only in-frame clones and leaves some out. The sample records roughly 230,000 clones, around 90% being singletons. Sequencing input: peripheral blood. Source of these receptors: a young man with COVID-19, enrolled during active disease.

The chain uses TRBV6-5 and TRBJ2-1, with 10 nucleotides matching TRBD2. Per the germline V gene, CDR1 is MNHEY and CDR2 is SVGAGI. V lost 11 bases, J lost 9 bases, and 13 bases stayed unmatched. The CDR3 totals 14 residues. The CDR3 nucleotides read TGTGCCCTCACTAGCGGGGCCTTTCGGGGTGAGCAGTTCTTC. This gives the protein CALTSGAFRGEQFF.

In the case of this clone: A read error may account for a junction end that differs from germline. The V call is TRBV3-1 (or the pseudogene TRBV3-2), the J call TRBJ2-7, with 7 bases matching TRBD1. The CDR3 totals 15 residues. Germline assignment: CDR1 LGHDT and CDR2 YNNKEL (reference sequence). Written as DNA, the CDR3 is TGTGCCACCAGCATCAAGGGGGCTAGGTCCTACGAGCAGTACTTC. Amino acid sequence: CATSIKGARSYEQYF.

This chain links TRBV5-6 with TRBJ2-2; 7 bases match TRBD1. The V and J ends lost 2 bases and 0 bases, in that order; junction bases with no gene match: 4. The CDR3 totals 16 residues. Germline V gene data show CDR1 as SGHDT and CDR2 as YYEEEE. The CDR3 sequence: CASSFRTGANTGELFF. Written as DNA, the CDR3 is TGTGCCAGCAGCTTCCGGACAGGAGCGAACACCGGGGAGCTGTTTTTT.

The chain has TRBV19 and TRBJ1-4; D remains unclear. Between the trimmed V and J ends, which lost 5 bases and 6 bases, there was a span of 13 bases. The germline gives CDR1 LNHDA, CDR2 SQIVND (reference sequence). CDR3 length: 14 residues. The CDR3 is CASSAWRSDEKLFF. The CDR3 DNA is TGTGCCAGTAGTGCTTGGAGGAGCGATGAAAAACTGTTTTTT.

The gene calls are TRBV6-1 and TRBJ2-7, with D possibly matching TRBD1 (5 bases). V lost 2 bases and J lost 6, with 20 bases in between. The CDR3 sequence is 16 residues long. Germline assignment: CDR1 MNHNS and CDR2 SASEGT. CDR3 nucleotides: TGTGCCAGCAGTGAACGGACGGTTCTTCCCAGGGCCGAGCAGTACTTC. Amino acid sequence: CASSERTVLPRAEQYF.

V gene TRBV24-1 combines with J gene TRBJ2-3, with TRBD1 matching over 9 bases. The V gene end was trimmed by 3 bases and the J gene end by 2 bases; junction bases not matched to a gene: 5. Per germline, CDR1 KGHDR and CDR2 SFDVKD. CDR3 length: 16 residues. CDR3 loop: CATSDPGTGHTDTQYF. For the CDR3, the DNA is TGTGCCACCAGTGATCCCGGGACAGGGCACACAGATACGCAGTATTTT.

CDR3: CASSQVPSLAGGQDTQYF. CDR3 nucleotide sequence: TGCGCCAGCAGTCAAGTGCCCTCGCTAGCGGGGGGGCAAGATACGCAGTATTTT. V and J are TRBV23-1 and TRBJ2-3; 12 nucleotides agree with TRBD2. TRBV23-1 counts as an open reading frame of uncertain function. This CDR3 is built from 18 residues. V was clipped by 2 bases and J by 5 bases; unmatched bases: 11.

The rearrangement joins TRBV10-1 to TRBJ2-1; the match to TRBD2 covers 9 bases. The germline V gene encodes CDR1 WNHNN and CDR2 SYGVQD (reference sequence). CDR3 size: 17 residues. J lost 1 base, V lost 0 bases, and 4 bases had no gene match. The CDR3 loop reads CASSESASGVSYNEQFF. CDR3 DNA: TGCGCCAGCAGTGAGTCAGCTAGCGGGGTTTCCTACAATGAGCAGTTCTTC.

The V call is TRBV10-3, the J call TRBJ2-5; tentatively, D is TRBD2 (6 bases). V lost 10 bases to trimming and J lost 2 bases, with 11 bases between them. The CDR3 is made up of 12 amino acids. Germline CDR1 reads ENHRY; CDR2 reads SYGVKD. The CDR3 region is CATTSGQETQYF. CDR3 bases: TGTGCCACGACTAGTGGACAAGAGACCCAGTACTTC.

The chain recombines TRBV29-1 with TRBJ2-2; tentatively, D is TRBD2 (5 bases). The CDR3 runs 14 residues. The V gene lost 5 bases and the J gene lost 2 bases, with 12 bases spanning the gap. Looked up from germline, CDR1 is SQVTM and CDR2 is ANQGSEA. Written as DNA, the CDR3 is TGCAGCGTTCAACCGACGGGAAACACCGGGGAGCTGTTTTTT. Protein sequence: CSVQPTGNTGELFF.

V usage is TRBV27 and J usage is TRBJ2-5; 9 bases align to TRBD1. V dropped 5 bases and J dropped 4; count of bases not matched to a gene: 8. Germline CDR1 MNHEY, CDR2 SMNVEV (reference sequence). This CDR3 is 15 amino acids long. The CDR3 coding sequence is TGTGCCAGCAGTGCCGGGACAGGGCCGGGAGAGACCCAGTACTTC. Its translation: CASSAGTGPGETQYF.

V usage is TRBV19 and J usage is TRBJ1-1; tentatively, D is TRBD1 (5 bases). V was trimmed by 5 bases and J by 5 bases, leaving 15 bases between them. Per the germline V gene, CDR1 is LNHDA and CDR2 is SQIVND (reference sequence). The CDR3 contains 14 residues. The CDR3: CASSYSGGGTEAFF. CDR3 DNA: TGTGCCAGTAGTTATTCTGGGGGAGGAACTGAAGCTTTCTTT.

The DNA of the CDR3 is TGTGCCACCAGTGACAGGGGACGTAATGAGCAGTTCTTC. It codes for CATSDRGRNEQFF. J is TRBJ2-1 and V is TRBV24-1, with D tentatively TRBD1 (6 bases). The CDR3 contains 13 residues. V lost 4 bases, J lost 7 bases, and 10 bases lay in between. Germline lookup yields CDR1 KGHDR and CDR2 SFDVKD.

The CDR3 DNA reads as TGTGCCAGCAGCTTCTTTGGGACATCTAATTCACCCCTCCACTTT. Translating it yields CASSFFGTSNSPLHF. The chain couples TRBV5-6 to TRBJ1-6, with D perhaps matching TRBD1 (6 bases). There are 15 residues in the CDR3. Per germline, CDR1 SGHDT and CDR2 YYEEEE. V lost 2 bases and J lost 6, with 12 bases in between. Looking up the rest from reference TRBV5-6 and TRBJ1-6 gives the full variable domain: DAGVTQSPTHLIKTRGQQVTLRCSPKSGHDTVSWYQQALGQGPQFIFQYYEEEERQRGNFPDRFSGHQFPNYSSELNVNALLLGDSALYLCASSFFGTSNSPLHFGNGTRLTVT.

This chain connects TRBV19 to TRBJ1-1, with 7 bases fitting TRBD1. The CDR3 is made up of 17 amino acids. J lost 1 base, V lost 2 bases, and 10 bases had no gene match. Germline V gene data show CDR1 as LNHDA and CDR2 as SQIVND (reference sequence). Here the CDR3 DNA reads TGTGCCAGTAGTATACCCCGGACAGGCATTTCGAACACTGAAGCTTTCTTT. Translation: CASSIPRTGISNTEAFF.

Concerning this clone itself: One end of the junction varies from germline; a read error may be responsible. The J gene is TRBJ2-1, the V gene TRBV24-1; TRBD1 might be the D (5 bases). Germline V lookup: CDR1 KGHDR, CDR2 SFDVKD. The CDR3 runs 15 residues. CDR3 residues: CATSDPSGSFNEQFF. CDR3 nucleotides: TGTGCCACCAGTGACCCCTCAGGGTCCTTCAATGAGCAGTTCTTC.

J is TRBJ1-2 and V is TRBV23-1; 7 bases align to TRBD1. TRBV23-1 is an ORF, and what it does is uncertain. The ends lost 3 bases at V and 5 bases at J; junction bases unmatched: 9. This CDR3 comprises 15 residues. The CDR3 reads CASSQSGTEKYGYTF. In nucleotides, the CDR3 is TGCGCCAGCAGTCAGTCCGGGACAGAGAAGTATGGCTACACCTTC.